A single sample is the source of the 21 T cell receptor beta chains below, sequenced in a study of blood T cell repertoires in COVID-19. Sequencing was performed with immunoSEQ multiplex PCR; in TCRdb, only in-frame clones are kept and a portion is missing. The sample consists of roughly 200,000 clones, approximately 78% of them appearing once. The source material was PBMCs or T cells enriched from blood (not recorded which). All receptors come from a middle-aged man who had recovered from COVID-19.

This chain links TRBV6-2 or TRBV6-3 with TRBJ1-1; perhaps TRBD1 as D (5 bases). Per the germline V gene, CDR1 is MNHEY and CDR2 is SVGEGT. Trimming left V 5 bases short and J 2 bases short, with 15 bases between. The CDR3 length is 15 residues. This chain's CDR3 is CASSIIHRKNTEAFF. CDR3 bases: TGTGCCAGCAGTATTATCCACAGGAAAAACACTGAAGCTTTCTTT.

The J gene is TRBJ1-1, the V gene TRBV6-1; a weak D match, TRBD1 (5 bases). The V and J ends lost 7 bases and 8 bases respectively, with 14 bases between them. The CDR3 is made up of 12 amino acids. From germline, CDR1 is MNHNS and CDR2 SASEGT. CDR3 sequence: CASTAQEKEAFF. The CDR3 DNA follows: TGTGCCAGCACCGCACAGGAGAAGGAAGCTTTCTTT.

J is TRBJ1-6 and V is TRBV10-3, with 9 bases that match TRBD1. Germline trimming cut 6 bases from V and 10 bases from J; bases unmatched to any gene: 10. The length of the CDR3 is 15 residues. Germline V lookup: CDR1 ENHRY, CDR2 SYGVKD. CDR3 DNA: TGTGCCATCAGGGGGACAGGGACCTCTGGATCACCCCTCCACTTT. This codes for CAIRGTGTSGSPLHF.

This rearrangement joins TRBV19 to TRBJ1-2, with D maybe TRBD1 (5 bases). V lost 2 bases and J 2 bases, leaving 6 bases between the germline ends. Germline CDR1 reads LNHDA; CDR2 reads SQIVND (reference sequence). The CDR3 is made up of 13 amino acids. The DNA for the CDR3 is TGTGCCAGTAGTATATACAGGAACTATGGCTACACCTTC. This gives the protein CASSIYRNYGYTF.

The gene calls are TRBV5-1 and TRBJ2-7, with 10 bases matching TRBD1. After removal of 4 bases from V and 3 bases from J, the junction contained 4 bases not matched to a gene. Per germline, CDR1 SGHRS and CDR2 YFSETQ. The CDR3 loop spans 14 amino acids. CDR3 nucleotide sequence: TGCGCCAGCAGCGAGACAGGGGGCAACTACGAGCAGTACTTC. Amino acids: CASSETGGNYEQYF.

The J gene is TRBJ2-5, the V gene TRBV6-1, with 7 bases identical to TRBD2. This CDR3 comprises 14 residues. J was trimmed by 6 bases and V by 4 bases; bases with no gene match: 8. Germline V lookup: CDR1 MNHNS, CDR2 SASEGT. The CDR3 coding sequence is TGTGCCAGCAGTGTAGCGGGTTCGGGGAAGACCCAGTACTTC. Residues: CASSVAGSGKTQYF.

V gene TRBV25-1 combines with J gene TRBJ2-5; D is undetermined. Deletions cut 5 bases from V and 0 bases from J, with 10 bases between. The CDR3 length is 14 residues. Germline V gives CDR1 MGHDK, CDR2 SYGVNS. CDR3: CASSPRRDQETQYF. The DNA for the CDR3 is TGTGCCAGCAGTCCTCGCCGGGACCAAGAGACCCAGTACTTC.

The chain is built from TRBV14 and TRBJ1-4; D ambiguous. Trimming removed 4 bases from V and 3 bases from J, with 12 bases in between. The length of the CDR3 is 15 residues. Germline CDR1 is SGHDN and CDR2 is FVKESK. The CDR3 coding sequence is TGTGCCAGCAGCCCCGGCGGGGAGCCTAATGAAAAACTGTTTTTT. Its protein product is CASSPGGEPNEKLFF.

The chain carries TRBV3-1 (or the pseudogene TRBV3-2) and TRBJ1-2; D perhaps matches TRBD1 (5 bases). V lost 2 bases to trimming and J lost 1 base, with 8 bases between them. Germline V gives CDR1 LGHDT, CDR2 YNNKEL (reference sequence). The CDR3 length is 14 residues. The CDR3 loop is CASSQKTDNYGYTF. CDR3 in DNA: TGTGCCAGCAGCCAAAAGACAGATAACTATGGCTACACCTTC.

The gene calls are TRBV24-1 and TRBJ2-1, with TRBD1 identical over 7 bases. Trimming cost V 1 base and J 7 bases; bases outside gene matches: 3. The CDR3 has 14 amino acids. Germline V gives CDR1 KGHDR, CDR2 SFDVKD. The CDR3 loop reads CATSDFQGVNEQFF. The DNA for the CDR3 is TGTGCCACCAGTGATTTTCAGGGGGTGAATGAGCAGTTCTTC.

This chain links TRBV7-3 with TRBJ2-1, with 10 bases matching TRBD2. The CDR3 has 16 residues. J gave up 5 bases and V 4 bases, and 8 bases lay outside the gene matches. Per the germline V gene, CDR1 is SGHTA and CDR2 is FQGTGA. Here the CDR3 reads CASSWGASGSHNEQFF. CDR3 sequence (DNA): TGTGCCAGCAGCTGGGGGGCTAGCGGGAGTCACAATGAGCAGTTCTTC.

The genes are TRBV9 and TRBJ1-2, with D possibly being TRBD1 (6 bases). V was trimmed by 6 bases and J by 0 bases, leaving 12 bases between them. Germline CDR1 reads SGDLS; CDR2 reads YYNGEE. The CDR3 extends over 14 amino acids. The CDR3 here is CASTHGTTNYGYTF. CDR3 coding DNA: TGTGCCAGCACCCACGGGACAACTAACTATGGCTACACCTTC.

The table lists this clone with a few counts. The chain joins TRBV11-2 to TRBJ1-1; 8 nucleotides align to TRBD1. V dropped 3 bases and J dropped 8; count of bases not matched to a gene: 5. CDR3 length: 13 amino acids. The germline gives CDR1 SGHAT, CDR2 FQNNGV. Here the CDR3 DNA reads TGTGCCAGCAGCTTTCGGACAGGGAAAGAAGCTTTCTTT. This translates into CASSFRTGKEAFF.

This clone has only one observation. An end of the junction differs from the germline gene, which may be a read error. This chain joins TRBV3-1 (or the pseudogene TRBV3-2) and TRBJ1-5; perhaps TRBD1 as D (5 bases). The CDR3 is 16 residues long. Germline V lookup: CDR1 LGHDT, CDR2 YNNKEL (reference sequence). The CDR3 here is CASSQGSGMKGQPQHF. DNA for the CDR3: TGTGCCAGCAGTCAAGGGTCAGGGATGAAGGGGCAGCCCCAGCATTTT.

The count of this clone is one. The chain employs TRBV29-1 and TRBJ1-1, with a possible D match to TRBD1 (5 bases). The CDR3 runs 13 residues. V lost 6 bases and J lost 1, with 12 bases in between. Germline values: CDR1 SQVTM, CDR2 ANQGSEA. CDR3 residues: CSVTDGGNTEAFF. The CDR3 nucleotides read TGCAGCGTGACAGACGGGGGGAACACTGAAGCTTTCTTT.

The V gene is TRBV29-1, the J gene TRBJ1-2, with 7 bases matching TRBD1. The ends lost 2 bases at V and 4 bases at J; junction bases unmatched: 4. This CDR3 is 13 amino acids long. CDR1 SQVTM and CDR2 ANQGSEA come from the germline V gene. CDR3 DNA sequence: TGCAGCGTTGAAATGGGACAGCTCTATGGCTACACCTTC. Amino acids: CSVEMGQLYGYTF.

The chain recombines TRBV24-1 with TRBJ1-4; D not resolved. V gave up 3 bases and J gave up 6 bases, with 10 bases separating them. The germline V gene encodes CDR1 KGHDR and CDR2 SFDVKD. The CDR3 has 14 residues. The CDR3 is CATSDPRGDEKLFF. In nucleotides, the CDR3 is TGTGCCACCAGTGATCCAAGAGGTGATGAAAAACTGTTTTTT.

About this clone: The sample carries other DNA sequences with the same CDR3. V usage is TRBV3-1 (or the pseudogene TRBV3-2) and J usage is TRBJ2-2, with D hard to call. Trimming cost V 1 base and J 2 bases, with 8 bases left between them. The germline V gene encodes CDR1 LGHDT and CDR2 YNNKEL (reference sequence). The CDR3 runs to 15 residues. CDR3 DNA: TGTGCCAGCAGCCAAGGGGCAGGAAACACCGGGGAGCTGTTTTTT. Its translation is CASSQGAGNTGELFF.

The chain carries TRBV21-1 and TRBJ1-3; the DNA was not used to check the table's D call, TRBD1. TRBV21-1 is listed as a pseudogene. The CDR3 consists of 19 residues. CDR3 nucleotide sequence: TGTGCCAGCAGCAGATCCGACCAGGGGTCTCTCATTAGGGGAAACACCATATATTTT. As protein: CASSRSDQGSLIRGNTIYF.

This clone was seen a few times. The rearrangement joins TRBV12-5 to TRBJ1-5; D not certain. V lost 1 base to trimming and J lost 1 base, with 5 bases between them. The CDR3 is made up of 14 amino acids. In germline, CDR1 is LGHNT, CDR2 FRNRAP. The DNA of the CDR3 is TGTGCTAGTGGTTTGGACACAAGCAATCAGCCCCAGCATTTT. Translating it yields CASGLDTSNQPQHF.

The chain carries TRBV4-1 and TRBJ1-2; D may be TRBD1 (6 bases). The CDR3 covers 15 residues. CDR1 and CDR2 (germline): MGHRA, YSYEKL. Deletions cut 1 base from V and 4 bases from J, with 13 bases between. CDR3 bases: TGCGCCAGCAGCCAAGGCCCAGGGGAGGGCTATGGCTACACCTTC. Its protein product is CASSQGPGEGYGYTF.